These 5 T cell receptor beta chains originate from one sample sequenced in a study of T cell responses to AZD1222 COVID-19 vaccine. TCRdb's table, derived via immunoSEQ multiplex PCR, lists solely in-frame clones and lacks some. The sample includes 150,000 to 200,000 clones, more than 80% of them seen just once. Sequenced material: peripheral blood, taken 28 days after the second dose of the MenACWY control vaccine. These receptors were collected from an adult who received the MenACWY meningococcal vaccine as a control.

The rearrangement joins TRBV19 to TRBJ2-1, with 10 bases identical to TRBD2. The ends lost 0 bases at V and 8 bases at J; junction bases unmatched: 4. CDR1 is LNHDA, CDR2 SQIVND, per germline (reference sequence). The CDR3 consists of 15 residues. The CDR3 region is CASSIDLAGEDEQFF. The DNA for the CDR3 is TGTGCCAGTAGTATAGATCTAGCGGGAGAGGATGAGCAGTTCTTC. Full variable domain (missing parts from reference TRBV19 and TRBJ2-1): DGGITQSPKYLFRKEGQNVTLSCEQNLNHDAMYWYRQDPGQGLRLIYYSQIVNDFQKGDIAEGYSVSREKKESFPLTVTSAQKNPTAFYLCASSIDLAGEDEQFFGPGTRLTVL.

For this clone: Other DNA sequences within the sample encode an identical CDR3. The chain is built from TRBV6-5 and TRBJ1-2, with 7 bases that match TRBD1. The CDR3 totals 15 residues. Germline V gene sequence: CDR1 MNHEY, CDR2 SVGAGI. J gave up 2 bases and V 5 bases, and 8 bases lay outside the gene matches. The CDR3 loop reads CASSTRDRGNYGYTF. The CDR3 coding sequence is TGTGCCAGCAGTACCCGGGACAGAGGGAACTATGGCTACACCTTC.

This clone was seen a single time. V usage is TRBV11-3 and J usage is TRBJ2-1; D possibly corresponds to TRBD1 (6 bases). Trimming removed 4 bases from V and 7 bases from J, with 17 bases in between. Germline CDR1 and CDR2: SGHNT and YENEEA. The CDR3 runs 15 residues. CDR3 sequence: CASSSSGDITNEQFF. For the CDR3, the DNA is TGTGCCAGCAGCTCGTCCGGGGACATCACGAATGAGCAGTTCTTC.

The chain recombines TRBV28 with TRBJ1-2; possibly TRBD1 for D (5 bases). Germline-derived CDR1 and CDR2 are MDHEN and SYDVKM. CDR3 size: 14 residues. Trimming stripped 2 bases from V and 6 bases from J, with 13 bases between. The CDR3 DNA reads as TGTGCCAGCAGTTTAGCGGGGAGGGGAGATGGCTACACCTTC. Translated: CASSLAGRGDGYTF.

V gene TRBV2 combines with J gene TRBJ2-3, with TRBD1 as a possible D gene (6 bases). Trimming removed 4 bases from V and 7 bases from J, with 12 bases in between. This CDR3 region has 13 residues. Germline CDR1 and CDR2: SNHLY and FYNNEI. CDR3 nucleotides: TGTGCCAGCAGTGTTGACAGGTCAAATACGCAGTATTTT. It is translated as CASSVDRSNTQYF. Full variable domain (missing parts from reference TRBV2 and TRBJ2-3): EPEVTQTPSHQVTQMGQEVILRCVPISNHLYFYWYRQILGQKVEFLVSFYNNEISEKSEIFDDQFSVERPDGSNFTLKIRSTKLEDSAMYFCASSVDRSNTQYFGPGTRLTVL.